Sequencing of this T cell receptor beta chain was carried out in a study of T cell responses to AZD1222 COVID-19 vaccine. Turning to the study itself: The analysis combined second doses at about 4 or about 12 weeks.

This CDR3 contains 17 residues. In germline, CDR1 is MRHNA, CDR2 SNTAGT. V was pared by 6 bases and J by 4 bases, with 12 bases of the junction left unmatched. Only in-frame clones appear in the TCRdb table, and some are missing; sequencing was by immunoSEQ multiplex PCR. The data show about 59,000 clones, over 80% seen once. The sample here was peripheral blood, taken on day 0 of AZD1222 vaccination. This TCR came from an adult in good health. The chain employs TRBV6-4 and TRBJ1-1, with 12 bases fitting TRBD1. CDR3 residues: CASRGTGGRSSRTEAFF. CDR3 in DNA: TGTGCCAGCAGAGGGACAGGGGGCAGATCGTCCCGCACTGAAGCTTTCTTT.